Included here is one T cell receptor (beta chain) sequence, with context. Its antigen is undetermined. The TCR beta profiling, which covered VDJ combination and CDR3 sequence, was carried out using genomic DNA as the template. TCRdb analysed the reads with MiXCR anew, one entry per CDR3 protein. Among 200,000 or so distinct CDR3 sequences listed, 64% were seen once. The data derive from a study of CD8+CD57+ T cells in acquired aplastic anemia. Study details: DNA per sorted CD4+ or CD8+ sample ranged about 0.19 to 30 ug, averaging 3.2 ug.

The CDR3 is made up of 15 amino acids. Germline V gene data show CDR1 as SGHTA and CDR2 as FQGTGA. Unmatched junction bases numbered 3, after V lost 4 bases and J lost 7 bases. Whole-study findings and limits: Patients versus controls showed no significant CD8+ Simpson's diversity difference. Roughly 31 was the count of CD8+ CDR3 sequences that patients shared with controls.

The sequence was obtained from a human donor with severe aplastic anemia or a healthy control (not recorded which). The chain joins TRBV7-3 to TRBJ1-6, with TRBD1 matching over 11 bases. Sequencing was performed on sorted CD4+, CD8+, or CD8+CD57+ T cells (not recorded which) from PBMCs. The CDR3 coding sequence is TGTGCCAGCAGCTGGACAGGGGGCAACAATTCACCCCTCCACTTT. Its protein is CASSWTGGNNSPLHF.